Sequencing of this TCR beta chain was carried out in a study of identical twins. Points on this clonotype: Its target is unknown.

After removal of 4 bases from V and 7 bases from J, the junction contained 4 bases not matched to a gene. This CDR3 comprises 15 residues. Germline V CDR1 and CDR2: SGHNT, YENEEA. The study, taken as a whole, reports: For monozygotic twins, models underestimated out-of-frame TCR alpha sharing. Clonotypes of the beta chain that were abundant in cord blood carried fewer insertions (memory repertoires showed none).

MiXCR was run by TCRdb on the 5' RACE reads, yielding one entry per CDR3 protein. Altogether approximately 210,000 distinct CDR3 sequences are present, 15% being singletons, with the ten largest covering 35% to 45%. The sample was also reused in another study, on T cells expressing NK-cell markers. That source adds: Four donors likewise had their CD3+CD56-NKG2C+ fraction led by these clonotypes. Whether expanded NKG2C-expressing T cell clones recognize HCMV is unknown.

This clonotype was sampled from a woman aged 18 to 35 in good health. The rearrangement uses TRBV11-3 and TRBJ1-4; 12 positions match TRBD1. Sequencing used CD8+ T cells sorted from blood. For the CDR3, the DNA is TGTGCCAGCAGCTCCCGGGACAGGGGGCTTGAAAAACTGTTTTTT. Amino acids: CASSSRDRGLEKLFF.